A single TCR beta chain is shown here with its context. The sample comes from a study of blood T cell repertoires in COVID-19. Looking at the study overall: There were acute and convalescent COVID-19 samples, and they came from the United States, Italy and Spain.

V lost 7 bases to trimming and J lost 6 bases; unmatched junction nucleotides: 10. Germline CDR1 reads SQVTM; CDR2 reads ANQGSEA. The CDR3 loop spans 14 amino acids. Assay used: immunoSEQ multiplex PCR; TCRdb lists only in-frame clones, some missing. This table holds 150,000 to 200,000 clones, about 87% found once. The specimen sequenced was peripheral blood. This TCR was recovered from a young man with active or convalescent COVID-19. This chain uses TRBV29-1 with TRBJ2-1; TRBD2 agrees at 9 bases. This chain's CDR3 is CSALGRAGGNEQFF. CDR3 nucleotides: TGCAGCGCCCTCGGTCGAGCGGGAGGCAATGAGCAGTTCTTC.